This T cell receptor beta chain stems from a study of T cell responses to AZD1222 COVID-19 vaccine. Overall study results and limits: Unmutated variant regions reportedly attract nearly half of all spike-specific TCRs. Spike-wide vaccine-associated CD4 TCRs dominated at 160-218 and 743-854. No day 14 peak samples; only post-peak repertoires were characterized.

The data were produced by immunoSEQ multiplex PCR, yet TCRdb's version contains in-frame clones alone and is incomplete. Of about 110,000 clones listed, about nine tenths are singletons. This CDR3 has 13 residues. Germline loops: CDR1 LGHNT, CDR2 FRNRAP. Trimming cost V 1 base and J 3 bases, with 5 bases left between them. About this clone itself: The antigen is unknown.

The sample was peripheral blood, taken 28 days after the second AZD1222 dose. This clonotype originated in an adult who received the AZD1222 COVID-19 vaccine. The rearrangement links TRBV12-5 to TRBJ2-3, with D unclear. The CDR3 bases are TGTGCTAGTGGTTTGGCCGAGACAGATACGCAGTATTTT. As protein: CASGLAETDTQYF.